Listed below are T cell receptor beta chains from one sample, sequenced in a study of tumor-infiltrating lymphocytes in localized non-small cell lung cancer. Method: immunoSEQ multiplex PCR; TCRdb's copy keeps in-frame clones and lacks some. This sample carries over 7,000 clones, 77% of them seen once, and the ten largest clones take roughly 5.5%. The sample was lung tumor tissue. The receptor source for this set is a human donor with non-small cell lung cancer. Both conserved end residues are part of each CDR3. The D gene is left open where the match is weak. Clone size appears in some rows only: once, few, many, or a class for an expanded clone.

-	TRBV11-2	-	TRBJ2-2	TGTGCCAGCAGTTTGAGTCTCAGTAACACCGGGGAGCTGTTTTTT	CASSLSLSNTGELFF
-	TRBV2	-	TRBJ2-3	TGTGCCACCACCGGGACTAGCACAGATACGCAGTATTTT	CATTGTSTDTQYF
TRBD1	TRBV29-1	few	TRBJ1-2	TGCAGCGTTGGGGTTCAAAGGGACAGATCTAGTGGCTACACCTTC	CSVGVQRDRSSGYTF
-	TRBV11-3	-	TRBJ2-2	TGTGCCAGCAGCCCAAGGGGGATCACCGGGGAGCTGTTTTTT	CASSPRGITGELFF
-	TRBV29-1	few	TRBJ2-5	TGCAGCACCTCGGAGGGCGCAGAGACCCAGTACTTC	CSTSEGAETQYF
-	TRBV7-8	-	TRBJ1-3	TGTGCCAGCAGCTTAGCAGGGGTCGGAGGAAACACCATATATTTT	CASSLAGVGGNTIYF
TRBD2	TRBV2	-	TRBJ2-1	TGTGCCAGCAGTAGACTAGCGGCTAACAATGAGCAGTTCTTC	CASSRLAANNEQFF
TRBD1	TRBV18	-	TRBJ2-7	TGTGCCAGCTCACCGGGACAGGGTAGCGAGCAGTACTTC	CASSPGQGSEQYF
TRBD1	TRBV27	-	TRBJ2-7	TGTGCCAGCAGTATCCGGGACAGCGAGCAGTACTTC	CASSIRDSEQYF
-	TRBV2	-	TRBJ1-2	TGTGCCAGCAGGAGGGAAGACTATGGCTACACCTTC	CASRREDYGYTF
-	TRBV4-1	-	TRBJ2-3	TGCGCCAGCAGCCCTCAGGGTCCCGCAGATACGCAGTATTTT	CASSPQGPADTQYF
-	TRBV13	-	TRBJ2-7	TGTGCCAGCACCCCCCCGGGCAGAACCTACGAGCAGTACTTC	CASTPPGRTYEQYF
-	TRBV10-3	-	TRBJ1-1	TGTGCCATCAGTGAGTCGTTAGGGGGGGAGAGGGCTTTCTTT	CAISESLGGERAFF
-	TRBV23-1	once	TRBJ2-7	TGCGCCAGATACGAGCAGTACTTC	CARYEQYF
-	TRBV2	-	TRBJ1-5	TGTGCCAGCAGTGACGGGGATCAGCCCCAGCATTTT	CASSDGDQPQHF
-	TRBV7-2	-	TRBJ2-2	TGTGCCAGTGGGAGGCAAACGGCCGGGGAGCTGTTTTTT	CASGRQTAGELFF
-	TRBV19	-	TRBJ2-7	TGTGCCACCGGCCCAGGACGAGGCGAGCAGTACTTC	CATGPGRGEQYF
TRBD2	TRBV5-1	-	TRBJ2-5	TGCGCCAGCAGCTTGGAGCAGCGGGAGTGGGAGACCCAGTACTTC	CASSLEQREWETQYF
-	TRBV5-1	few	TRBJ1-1	TGCGCCAGCAGCTTGGCCAGTGAAGCTTTCTTT	CASSLASEAFF
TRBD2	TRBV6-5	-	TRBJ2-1	TGTGCCAGCAGCCGACAGTCCGGACTAGCGACTGAGCAGTTCTTC	CASSRQSGLATEQFF
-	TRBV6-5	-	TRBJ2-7	TGTGCCAGCAGTTACCAGGAGGGACGAACCTACGAGCAGTACTTC	CASSYQEGRTYEQYF
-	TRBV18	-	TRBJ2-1	TGTGCCAGCTCACCCTCGGTGGAAAACAATGAGCAGTTCTTC	CASSPSVENNEQFF
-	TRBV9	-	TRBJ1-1	TGTGCCAGCAGCGTCACTTGGAACACTGAAGCTTTCTTT	CASSVTWNTEAFF
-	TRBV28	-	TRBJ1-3	TGTGCCAGCAGTCCTCCCGGGGGTCTCTCTGGAAACACCATATATTTT	CASSPPGGLSGNTIYF
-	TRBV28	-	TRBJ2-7	TGTGCCAGCACCCCCCCGGGGACTTCTTTCTACGAGCAGTACTTC	CASTPPGTSFYEQYF
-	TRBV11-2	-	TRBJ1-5	TGTGCCAGCAGCTTACGAATCGGTCAGCCCCAGCATTTT	CASSLRIGQPQHF
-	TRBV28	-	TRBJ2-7	TGTGCCAGCAGTTTTCTGGCATTCCCCCCCGAGCAGTACTTC	CASSFLAFPPEQYF
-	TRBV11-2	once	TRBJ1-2	TGTGCCAGCTCAACAGGGAGGGTTAACTATGGCTACACCTTC	CASSTGRVNYGYTF